This T cell receptor (beta chain) was identified during a study of cytomegalovirus exposure and HLA in healthy donors. CDR1 and CDR2 (germline): MNHEY, SMNVEV (reference sequence). CDR3 length equals 15 residues. Germline trimming cut 5 bases from V and 8 bases from J; bases unmatched to any gene: 11. Whole-study results and caveats: Later genetic work tied a missense DCLRE1C variant to beta-chain V and J trimming. There were some V segments, including TRBV6-2 and TRBV6-3, excluded as indistinguishable.

This clone was recorded once. Its antigen is as yet unknown. The donors gave bone marrow, and they were healthy. Both 60 Vbeta primers and 13 Jbeta primers went into the PCR. Per the study methods: A later analysis counted 80 million or so unique TCR beta chains, around 10 million shared. The data were produced by immunoSEQ multiplex PCR, yet TCRdb's version contains in-frame clones alone and is incomplete. The V and J calls and the clone size are those of that table, but D and trimming were determined from the DNA. The profile covers approximately 190,000 clones, with about 80% appearing a single time and around 3.6% taken by the ten largest.

This TCR was sampled from a man aged 35 to 55 in good health and CMV-seropositive. The sample consisted of PBMCs. The rearrangement joins TRBV27 to TRBJ1-4, with 7 positions matching TRBD1. CDR3 sequence: CASSTNRGFREKLFF. Here the CDR3 DNA reads TGTGCCAGCAGTACCAACAGGGGATTCCGGGAAAAACTGTTTTTT.